This TCR beta chain was observed in a study of metastatic and nonmetastatic thyroid tumors (dated by TCRdb to the early 2020s). Notes on the research overall: Repertoires were compared across peripheral blood and tumor or nodule tissue samples from malignant and benign thyroid patients.

No treatment had been received by any patient before thyroid surgery. The study retrospectively analysed patient clinical samples collected from the early 2010s to the late 2010s using T-cell receptor beta sequencing. Receptor libraries were prepared by PCR. The reads were generated on an Illumina HiSeq 4000. High-throughput sequencing was used to profile the TCR beta-chain CDR3 region of every patient. The paper's processing steps were these. CDR3 differences across clinicopathological groups were used to build a classifier for discriminating distant-metastatic papillary thyroid cancer patients. The Shannon index was used to measure repertoire diversity, and the Morisita-Horn index was used to measure how similar tumor and blood repertoires were. TCRdb reworked the public reads: Q25 trimming with fastp, MiXCR clone assembly, productive beta chains retained. TCRdb, rather than the study authors, made the V and J calls. The sample table shows 43,000 or so clones, and 15% to 20% are seen once. The ten most abundant clones make up 20% to 25% of the sample.

General conclusions and limits of the study: TCR beta diversity was reported as significantly higher in malignant tumors than in benign nodules, in both blood and tumor samples.

Trimming costs V 4 bases and J 0 bases, and their ends lie 14 bases apart. CDR1 is given as SEHNR and CDR2 as FQNEAQ, both from the germline V gene (reference sequence). The CDR3 covers 16 residues, taking in both the cysteine and the phenylalanine. The read is trimmed to its CDR3 DNA, 48 bases read in frame from base 1. In this sample, this clone turned up many times. Its target antigen remains unknown. Per-base qualities were not stored, and no clone one base away is much larger. The TCR originated in a female donor with papillary thyroid cancer or a benign thyroid nodule (not recorded which). Some clones in this sample may be carry-over from other donors' samples. Rearrangement joined TRBV7-9 to TRBJ2-3; the D gene is unclear. Sample: blood. The CDR3 reads as follows: CASSSLGVPSTDTQYF. The DNA sequence follows: TGTGCCAGCAGCTCATTAGGAGTCCCTAGCACAGATACGCAGTATTTT. Joined to the reference TRBV7-9 and TRBJ2-3 proteins, this CDR3 gives the full variable domain: DTGVSQNPRHKITKRGQNVTFRCDPISEHNRLYWYRQTLGQGPEFLTYFQNEAQLEKSRLLSDRFSAERPKGSFSTLEIQRTEQGDSAMYLCASSSLGVPSTDTQYFGPGTRLTVL.